The clone carrying this TCR beta chain was picked up a small number of times. The antigen remains undetermined. These data come from a study of blood T cells in healthy people across ages. Whole-study findings and limits: PBMCs that were unsorted prevented a conclusive naive versus antigen-experienced comparison. There were more naive CD4+ cells and higher diversity in long-lived donors than in aged donors.

Through a sample-barcoded 5' primer and a J-beta primer mix, a second PCR was run for about 6 to 12 cycles. TCRdb re-derived calls from the 5' RACE reads in MiXCR, one entry per CDR3 protein. Among roughly 800,000 distinct CDR3 sequences listed, 58% were seen once. The germline V gene has CDR1 MNHEY and CDR2 SMNVEV (reference sequence). Trimming removed 5 bases from V and 6 bases from J, with 14 bases in between. The CDR3 is 13 amino acids. This sequence originates from a man aged 25-45 years in good health. Source material: blood. The genes are TRBV27 and TRBJ2-7; D is undetermined. The CDR3 here is CASSPVMGFEQYF. The CDR3 DNA sequence: TGTGCCAGCAGTCCAGTGATGGGGTTCGAGCAGTACTTC.